Described below is a single TCR beta chain sequence and its context. This record belongs to a study of Graves' ophthalmopathy and Graves' hyperthyroidism. RNA transcripts were the template, and TCR beta CDR3 regions were amplified from them. Amplification began with first-round RT-PCR using HTBI primers, then second-round multiplex PCR was performed. MiXCR was run by TCRdb on the multiplex PCR reads, yielding one entry per CDR3 protein. The data show 500,000 to 800,000 distinct CDR3 sequences, roughly 41% seen once. Moderate-to-severe activity, CAS at least 3, NOSPECS at least 4 and duration under 3 months characterized donors with ophthalmopathy. This TCR was sampled from an adult man with Graves' ophthalmopathy. The material sequenced was peripheral blood.

This CDR3 is CASSSNYARMGQYF. The CDR3 DNA reads TGTGCCAGCAGCTCAAACTATGCCCGGATGGGCCAATACTTC. The rearrangement links TRBV7-2 to TRBJ2-5; D is uncertain. Germline V CDR1 and CDR2: SGHTA, FQGNSA. The CDR3 runs 14 residues. Trimming cost V 4 bases and J 14 bases, with 23 bases left between them.